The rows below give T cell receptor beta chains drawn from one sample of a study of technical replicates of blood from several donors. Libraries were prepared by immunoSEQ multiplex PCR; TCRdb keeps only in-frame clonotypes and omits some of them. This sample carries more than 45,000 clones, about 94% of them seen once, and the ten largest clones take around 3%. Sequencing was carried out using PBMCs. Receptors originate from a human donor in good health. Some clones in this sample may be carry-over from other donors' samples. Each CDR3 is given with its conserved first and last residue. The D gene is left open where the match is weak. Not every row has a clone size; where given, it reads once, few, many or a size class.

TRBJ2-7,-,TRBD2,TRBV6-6,TGTGCCAGCAGTTTATCTAGCGGGGGGTCCTACGAGCAGTACTTC,CASSLSSGGSYEQYF
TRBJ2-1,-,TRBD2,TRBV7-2,TGTGCCAGCAGCGATGGGACTAGCGGGAGCCAAATACCAAGGTTCTTC,CASSDGTSGSQIPRFF
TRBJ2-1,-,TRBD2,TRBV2,TGTGCCAGCAGTGAAGGAAGCGGGAGGGTGGATGAGCAGTTCTTC,CASSEGSGRVDEQFF
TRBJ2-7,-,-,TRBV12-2,TGTGCAAGTCGCCAGCGCCTTCGCAGGGCCCCCTACGAGCAGTACTTC,CASRQRLRRAPYEQYF
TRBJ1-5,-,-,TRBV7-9,TGTGCCAGCAGCCCAGAGACACATCAGCCCCAGCATTTT,CASSPETHQPQHF
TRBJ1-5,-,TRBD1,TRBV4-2,TGTGCCAGCAGCCAAGAAGGGACAGGGAATAGCAATCAGCCCCAGCATTTT,CASSQEGTGNSNQPQHF
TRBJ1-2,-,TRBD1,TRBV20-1,TGCAGTGTTACAGGGGCCTCAGGCTACACCTTC,CSVTGASGYTF
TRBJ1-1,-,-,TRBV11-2,TGTGCCAGCAGCTTAGATCAACTAGGAGGCGCTGAAGCTTTCTTT,CASSLDQLGGAEAFF
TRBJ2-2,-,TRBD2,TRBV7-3,TGTGCCAGCAGCACCCGTAGCGGGCCCACCGGGGAGCTGTTTTTT,CASSTRSGPTGELFF
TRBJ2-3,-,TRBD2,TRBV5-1,TGCGCCAGCAGCAGCTATCCGGGACTAGCGGGGGGGTCTAGCACAGATACGCAGTATTTT,CASSSYPGLAGGSSTDTQYF
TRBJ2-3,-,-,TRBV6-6,TGTGCCAGCAGTGCCGCACAGGTTACGCAGTATTTT,CASSAAQVTQYF
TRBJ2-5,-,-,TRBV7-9,TGTGCCAGCAGCCCACGGGAGACCGAGACCCAGTACTTC,CASSPRETETQYF
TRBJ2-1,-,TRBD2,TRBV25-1,TGTGCCAGCAGTGAATCGGGGACTATTGACCTACAGTTCTTC,CASSESGTIDLQFF
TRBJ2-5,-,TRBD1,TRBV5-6,TGTGCCAGCAGCTCCCGACAGGGTTTAGAGACCCAGTACTTC,CASSSRQGLETQYF
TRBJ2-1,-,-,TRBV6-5,TGTGCCAGCAGTCTCGGAGGGAATGAGCAGTTCTTC,CASSLGGNEQFF
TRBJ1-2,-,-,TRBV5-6,TGTGCCAGCAGCTTGGCGGGGACAAATCAGTACTATGGCTACACCTTC,CASSLAGTNQYYGYTF
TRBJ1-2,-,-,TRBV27,TGTGCCAGCAGTTTATTGGGGGGTTATGGCTACACCTTC,CASSLLGGYGYTF
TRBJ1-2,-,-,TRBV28,TGTGCCAGCAGTTTATTCGGTGGCTACACCTTC,CASSLFGGYTF
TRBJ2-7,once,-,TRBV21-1,TGTGCCAGCAGCAAAGGACTAGCGGGGGGGAGCGAGCAGTACTTC,CASSKGLAGGSEQYF
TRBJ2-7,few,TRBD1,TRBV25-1,TGTGCCAGCAGTGAAGGTGTTCAGGGGGCGCAGGACGAGCAGTACTTC,CASSEGVQGAQDEQYF
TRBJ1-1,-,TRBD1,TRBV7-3,TGTGCCAGCAGCTTAGGACAGGGGACTGAAGCTTTCTTT,CASSLGQGTEAFF
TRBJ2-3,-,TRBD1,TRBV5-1,TGCGCCAGCAGCCTGGACAGGGGGCTTGGAGATACGCAGTATTTT,CASSLDRGLGDTQYF
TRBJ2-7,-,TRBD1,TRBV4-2,TGTGCCAGCAGCCAAGGTACAGGGGACACCACCTACGAGCAGTACTTC,CASSQGTGDTTYEQYF
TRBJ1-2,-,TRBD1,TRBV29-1,TGCAGCGTTCCTACGACAGGGACGGTGGGTGGCTACACCTTC,CSVPTTGTVGGYTF
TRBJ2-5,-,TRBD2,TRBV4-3,TGCGCCAGCAGCCAAGGCCTGGCGGGAGTTGACGAGACCCAGTACTTC,CASSQGLAGVDETQYF
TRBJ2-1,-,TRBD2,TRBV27,TGTGCCAGCGGGGACGGGGGGGCCTACAATGAGCAGTTCTTC,CASGDGGAYNEQFF
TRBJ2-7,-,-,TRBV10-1,TGCGCCAGTCCCCGGGACACGGACTACGAGCAGTACTTC,CASPRDTDYEQYF
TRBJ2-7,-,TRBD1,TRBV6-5,TGTGCCAGCAGTTACGGGCAGGGGGTCCCCTACGAGCAGTACTTC,CASSYGQGVPYEQYF
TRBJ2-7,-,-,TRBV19,TGTGCCAGTAGTATAGCGGGAACGAGCTCCTACGAGCAGTACTTC,CASSIAGTSSYEQYF
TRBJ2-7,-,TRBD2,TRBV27,TGTGCCAGCAGTCCCCAGGGACTAGCGTTCACCTACGAGCAGTACTTC,CASSPQGLAFTYEQYF
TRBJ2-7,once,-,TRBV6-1,TGTGCCAGCAGTCTTCGGGGGACTGGGTGGGACGAGCAGTACTTC,CASSLRGTGWDEQYF
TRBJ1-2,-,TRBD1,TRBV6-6,TGTGCCAGCAGGACAGGGGGCGATGGCTACACCTTC,CASRTGGDGYTF
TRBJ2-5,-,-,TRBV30,TGTGCCTGGAGTACAGGACAAGAGACCCAGTACTTC,CAWSTGQETQYF
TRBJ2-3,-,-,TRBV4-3,TGCGCCAGCAGCCAAGAAAAGCGGCCCACAGATACGCAGTATTTT,CASSQEKRPTDTQYF
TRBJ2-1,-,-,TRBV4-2,TGTGCCAGCAGCCAAGGGGACGGGCGGGGAAGTAACAATGAGCAGTTCTTC,CASSQGDGRGSNNEQFF
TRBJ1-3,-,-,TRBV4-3,TGCGCCAGCAGCCAAGATCGCTCTGCGTCTGGAAACACCATATATTTT,CASSQDRSASGNTIYF
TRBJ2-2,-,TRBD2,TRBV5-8,TGTGCCAGCAGCCGGACTAGAGGGACCGGGGAGCTGTTTTTT,CASSRTRGTGELFF
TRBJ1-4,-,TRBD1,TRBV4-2,TGTGCCAGCAGCCAAGCCGGGACAGGGGGTGAAAAACTGTTTTTT,CASSQAGTGGEKLFF
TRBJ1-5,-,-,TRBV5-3,TGTGCCAGAAGTCTCTTGCCCGTCTATGATGGTAGCAATCAGCCCCAGCATTTT,CARSLLPVYDGSNQPQHF
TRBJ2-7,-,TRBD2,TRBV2,TGTGCCAGCAGTTCTCCCGGGACTATCTCCTACGAGCAGTACTTC,CASSSPGTISYEQYF
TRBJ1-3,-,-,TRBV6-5,TGTGCCAGCAGTTACTCTGGCAGAGGATCTGGAAACACCATATATTTT,CASSYSGRGSGNTIYF
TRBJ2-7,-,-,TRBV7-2,TGTGCCAGCAGCGTACAAATTGACCAGGGGAGTCGCGAGCAGTACTTC,CASSVQIDQGSREQYF
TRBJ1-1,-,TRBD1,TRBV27,TGTGCCAGCAGTTTACAAGTCCCGGGACAGGGCTCTGAAGCTTTCTTT,CASSLQVPGQGSEAFF
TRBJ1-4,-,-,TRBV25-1,TGTGCCAGCAGTCCTGCAGGAGGGCTTGAAAAACTGTTTTTT,CASSPAGGLEKLFF
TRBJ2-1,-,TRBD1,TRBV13,TGTGCCAGCAGCTTAGAAGGGGGCCCCTACAATGAGCAGTTCTTC,CASSLEGGPYNEQFF
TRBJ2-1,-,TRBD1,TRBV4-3,TGCGCCAGCAGCTATGGGACAGGGGATGGCTATGAGCAGTTCTTC,CASSYGTGDGYEQFF
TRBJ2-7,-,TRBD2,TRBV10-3,TGTGCCAATGGACTAGCGGGGGGCGAGCAGTACTTC,CANGLAGGEQYF
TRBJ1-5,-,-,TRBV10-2,TGCGCCAGCAGTGATCAGGGACAGCCCCAGCATTTT,CASSDQGQPQHF
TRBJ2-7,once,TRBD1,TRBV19,TGTGCCAGTACTCTACAGGGGCGCGAGCAGTACTTC,CASTLQGREQYF
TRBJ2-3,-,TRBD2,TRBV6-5,TGTGCCAGCAGTCCCCGGGGGGGTGGCACAGATACGCAGTATTTT,CASSPRGGGTDTQYF
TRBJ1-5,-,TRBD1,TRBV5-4,TGTGCCAGCAGCTTAGACAGGGGGATTAATCAGCCCCAGCATTTT,CASSLDRGINQPQHF
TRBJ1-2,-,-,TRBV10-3,TGTGCCATCACCCCTCGAGAGAGAAACTATGGCTACACCTTC,CAITPRERNYGYTF
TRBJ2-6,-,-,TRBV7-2,TGTGCCAGCAGCTTTTATAGCTCTGGGGCCAACGTCCTGACTTTC,CASSFYSSGANVLTF
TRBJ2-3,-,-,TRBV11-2,TGTGCCAGCCGGCTTACCGGGGGCACAGATACGCAGTATTTT,CASRLTGGTDTQYF